The 28 T cell receptor beta chains below come from one sample, sequenced in a study of control samples from healthy donors and cancer patients. TCRdb's table, derived via immunoSEQ multiplex PCR, lists solely in-frame clones and lacks some. The sample has some 80,000 clones; around 90% are singletons. The sample taken for sequencing was PBMCs. All receptors come from a woman aged 60-75 years with head and neck cancer.

This chain uses TRBV28 with TRBJ2-3, with 11 nucleotides matching TRBD2. Trimming cost V 3 bases and J 5 bases; bases outside gene matches: 4. CDR1 and CDR2 from the germline V gene are MDHEN and SYDVKM. The CDR3 totals 15 residues. CDR3 sequence (DNA): TGTGCCAGCAGTTTTGGTAGCGGGAGGGGAGATACGCAGTATTTT. Translating gives CASSFGSGRGDTQYF.

The chain is built from TRBV5-1 and TRBJ2-3; 9 bases fit TRBD2. CDR3 length: 16 amino acids. CDR1 SGHRS and CDR2 YFSETQ come from the germline V gene. V lost 7 bases to trimming and J lost 5 bases; unmatched junction nucleotides: 14. The CDR3, as DNA: TGCGCCAGCGGCGAGGGGTCTAGCGGGGCAGGAGATACGCAGTATTTT. It yields the protein CASGEGSSGAGDTQYF.

The CDR3, as DNA: TGTGCCAGCAGCTTAGGCCGGGGAGGAGGCAATCAGCCCCAGCATTTT. Encoded protein: CASSLGRGGGNQPQHF. V gene TRBV11-2 combines with J gene TRBJ1-5; D call uncertain. This CDR3 has 16 residues. Germline values: CDR1 SGHAT, CDR2 FQNNGV. Between the trimmed V and J ends, which lost 1 base and 2 bases, there was a span of 12 bases.

This sequence joins TRBV5-1 and TRBJ2-7, with TRBD2 matching over 16 bases. The CDR3 is made up of 16 amino acids. Germline V gene data show CDR1 as SGHRS and CDR2 as YFSETQ. The V segment lost 3 bases and the J segment 5 bases; nucleotides outside the gene matches: 5. CDR3 region: CASSYGTSGRADEQYF. The CDR3 nucleotides read TGCGCCAGCAGCTACGGGACTAGCGGGAGGGCCGACGAGCAGTACTTC.

The chain employs TRBV7-8 and TRBJ1-1; unclear D gene. The CDR3 loop spans 14 amino acids. CDR1 is SGHVS, CDR2 FQNEAQ, per germline. V lost 1 base, J lost 1 base, and 7 bases lay in between. CDR3 region: CASSLVTQNTEAFF. Written as DNA, the CDR3 is TGTGCCAGCAGCTTAGTAACCCAGAACACTGAAGCTTTCTTT.

The rearrangement links TRBV29-1 to TRBJ1-2; 7 bases line up with TRBD1. The germline V gene has CDR1 SQVTM and CDR2 ANQGSEA. Trimming cost V 0 bases and J 6 bases; bases outside gene matches: 7. This CDR3 contains 14 residues. CDR3 residues: CSVEEDDRANGYTF. The CDR3, as DNA: TGCAGCGTTGAAGAGGATGACAGGGCAAATGGCTACACCTTC.

The V and J genes are TRBV5-5 and TRBJ2-3; D unclear. Germline V gene data show CDR1 as SGHKS and CDR2 as YYEKEE (reference sequence). Trimming shortened V by 7 bases and J by 1 base, and 13 bases separated the two germline ends. CDR3 size: 14 residues. CDR3 loop: CASLERARTDTQYF. The CDR3 nucleotides are TGTGCCAGCCTCGAAAGGGCCCGCACAGATACGCAGTATTTT. The full variable domain, its missing parts supplied by reference TRBV5-5 and TRBJ2-3, is DAGVTQSPTHLIKTRGQQVTLRCSPISGHKSVSWYQQVLGQGPQFIFQYYEKEERGRGNFPDRFSARQFPNYSSELNVNALLLGDSALYLCASLERARTDTQYFGPGTRLTVL.

The CDR3 nucleotides read TGCGCCAGCAGCTTACCGGGACTAGCGGCCAATGAGCAGTTCTTC. Translation: CASSLPGLAANEQFF. The chain links TRBV5-1 to TRBJ2-1; 11 bases line up with TRBD2. V was clipped by 2 bases and J by 6 bases; unmatched bases: 4. The germline V gene has CDR1 SGHRS and CDR2 YFSETQ. The CDR3 totals 15 residues.

This sequence joins TRBV3-1 (or the pseudogene TRBV3-2) and TRBJ1-1; unclear D gene. The CDR3 totals 13 residues. Germline V gene sequence: CDR1 LGHDT, CDR2 YNNKEL (reference sequence). V lost 1 base and J lost 1, with 4 bases in between. The CDR3, as DNA: TGTGCCAGCAGCCAAGGAGGGAACACTGAAGCTTTCTTT. It codes for CASSQGGNTEAFF.

This chain connects TRBV6-2 or TRBV6-3 to TRBJ1-6, with 9 bases that match TRBD1. The CDR3 runs 14 residues. Germline V CDR1 and CDR2: MNHEY, SVGEGT. V lost 6 bases, J lost 4 bases, and 1 base stayed unmatched. In DNA form, the CDR3 reads TGTGCCAGCAGCGGACAGGGGTATAATTCACCCCTCCACTTT. It encodes CASSGQGYNSPLHF.

This clone was counted once. This rearrangement joins TRBV5-6 to TRBJ2-1, with 8 bases aligning to TRBD2. The V segment lost 3 bases and the J segment 8 bases; nucleotides outside the gene matches: 10. The V gene's germline CDR1 is SGHDT and CDR2 YYEEEE. The length of the CDR3 is 15 residues. The CDR3 is CASSSLAGRGDEQFF. The DNA for the CDR3 is TGTGCCAGCAGCTCCTTAGCGGGACGCGGGGATGAGCAGTTCTTC.

The V call is TRBV2, the J call TRBJ1-1; D is perhaps TRBD1 (5 bases). CDR3 length: 14 residues. Germline assignment: CDR1 SNHLY and CDR2 FYNNEI. Deletions cut 5 bases from V and 0 bases from J, with 10 bases between. The CDR3, as DNA: TGTGCCAGCAGTATACGACAGATGAACACTGAAGCTTTCTTT. Its translation: CASSIRQMNTEAFF.

The chain uses TRBV9 and TRBJ2-3; TRBD1 aligns across 9 bases. There are 14 residues in the CDR3. V trimming: 4 bases; J trimming: 5 bases; junction bases outside the gene matches: 5. Germline V lookup: CDR1 SGDLS, CDR2 YYNGEE. CDR3 in amino acids: CASSPRQGVDTQYF. The CDR3 DNA follows: TGTGCCAGCAGCCCGCGACAGGGGGTAGATACGCAGTATTTT.

The chain recombines TRBV21-1 with TRBJ2-7; TRBD2 reflects the table's D call only, with no check against the DNA. TRBV21-1 is tagged as a pseudogene. This CDR3 spans 23 amino acids. CDR3 nucleotides: TGTGCCAGCAGCAAAATAGCGGGAGGTTTTTTTCTTTCGTTTTGTTTGGGAGTCCACGAGCAGTACTTC. Translated: CASSKIAGGFFLSFCLGVHEQYF.

The chain carries TRBV11-2 and TRBJ2-7; a weak D match, TRBD2 (5 bases). Germline-derived CDR1 and CDR2 are SGHAT and FQNNGV. The CDR3 is 14 amino acids. V was cut by 6 bases and J by 3 bases, with 15 bases left in between. The CDR3 spells CASRERPDLYEQYF. DNA for the CDR3: TGTGCCAGCAGAGAGCGGCCCGACCTCTACGAGCAGTACTTC.

The V gene is TRBV24-1, the J gene TRBJ2-3; 8 bases agree with TRBD2. CDR1 is KGHDR and CDR2 is SFDVKD in the germline V gene. CDR3 size: 16 residues. V shed 5 bases and J 2 bases; nucleotides not matched to a gene: 8. CDR3 sequence reads: CATSGRSGSHTDTQYF. In DNA form, the CDR3 reads TGTGCCACCAGTGGTCGGAGCGGGAGCCACACAGATACGCAGTATTTT.

The chain joins TRBV10-3 to TRBJ1-5, with D tentatively TRBD1 (6 bases). Germline V CDR1 and CDR2: ENHRY, SYGVKD. The CDR3 is 15 amino acids. With 2 bases removed from V and 7 bases from J, the gap between germline ends came to 15 bases. The CDR3 nucleotides read TGTGCCATCAGTGAGGAGGGGACATTAAGACAGCCCCAGCATTTT. It encodes CAISEEGTLRQPQHF.

This rearrangement joins TRBV30 to TRBJ1-2; the D gene is possibly TRBD1 (5 bases). The germline V gene encodes CDR1 GTSNPN and CDR2 SVGIG (reference sequence). The CDR3 is made up of 13 amino acids. The ends were cut back, 2 bases at V and 8 bases at J, with 15 bases in the middle. The CDR3 spells CAWSLGEGVGYTF. The CDR3 nucleotides read TGTGCCTGGAGTTTGGGGGAGGGAGTCGGCTACACCTTC.

This clone was observed once. The CDR3 region has the DNA TGTGCCAGCAGCCCTACTATCGGACTAGCAGATACGCAGTATTTT. It translates to CASSPTIGLADTQYF. The chain has TRBV3-1 (or the pseudogene TRBV3-2) and TRBJ2-3; 7 bases align to TRBD2. The CDR3 sequence is 15 residues long. Germline-derived CDR1 and CDR2 are LGHDT and YNNKEL (reference sequence). V gave up 4 bases and J gave up 4 bases; unmatched junction bases: 8.

The chain has TRBV28 and TRBJ2-2; 10 bases agree with TRBD1. V dropped 10 bases and J dropped 5; count of bases not matched to a gene: 7. There are 14 residues in the CDR3. In germline, CDR1 is MDHEN, CDR2 SYDVKM. The CDR3 sequence is CATEDRGQTGELFF. The CDR3 nucleotides read TGTGCCACCGAAGACAGGGGGCAAACCGGGGAGCTGTTTTTT. Filled out from reference TRBV28 and TRBJ2-2, the complete variable domain reads DVKVTQSSRYLVKRTGEKVFLECVQDMDHENMFWYRQDPGLGLRLIYFSYDVKMKEKGDIPEGYSVSREKKERFSLILESASTNQTSMYLCATEDRGQTGELFFGEGSRLTVL.

This clone has a single count. The J gene is TRBJ2-1, the V gene TRBV9, with D possibly matching TRBD1 (6 bases). Germline assignment: CDR1 SGDLS and CDR2 YYNGEE. V was clipped by 4 bases and J by 7 bases, with 18 bases between them. The length of the CDR3 is 15 residues. The CDR3 coding sequence is TGTGCCAGCAGCCTCCTCACAGGGAATAGTAATGAGCAGTTCTTC. Protein product: CASSLLTGNSNEQFF.

The chain is built from TRBV6-2 or TRBV6-3 and TRBJ2-7; 10 positions match TRBD2. Unmatched junction bases numbered 14, after V lost 5 bases and J lost 13 bases. CDR1 is MNHEY and CDR2 is SVGEGT in the germline V gene. The CDR3 is 14 residues long. CDR3 nucleotides: TGTGCCAGCAGTCCCGGGACTAGCGTTCTCTTTTACTACTTC. Translation: CASSPGTSVLFYYF.

This rearrangement joins TRBV7-6 to TRBJ1-3; maybe TRBD1 (5 bases). The CDR3 consists of 15 residues. V lost 2 bases and J 0 bases, leaving 8 bases between the germline ends. Germline V gene sequence: CDR1 SGHVS, CDR2 FNYEAQ. For the CDR3, the DNA is TGTGCCAGCAGCTTAACGACAGTCTCTGGAAACACCATATATTTT. It specifies CASSLTTVSGNTIYF.

This sequence joins TRBV6-2 or TRBV6-3 and TRBJ2-7, with 7 bases fitting TRBD1. Germline V CDR1 and CDR2: MNHEY, SVGEGT. Losses at the gene ends were 4 bases for V and 5 bases for J; bases not matched to a gene: 5. This CDR3 spans 13 amino acids. CDR3 protein: CASSFQGVDEQYF. In nucleotides, the CDR3 is TGTGCCAGCAGTTTCCAGGGGGTTGACGAGCAGTACTTC.

CDR3 sequence reads: CASSMEALYEQYF. DNA of the CDR3: TGCGCCAGCAGCATGGAAGCCCTATACGAGCAGTACTTC. The rearrangement links TRBV5-1 to TRBJ2-7; no reliable D call. Germline CDR1 reads SGHRS; CDR2 reads YFSETQ. This CDR3 spans 13 amino acids. V was trimmed by 4 bases and J by 4 bases, leaving 12 bases between them.

The gene calls are TRBV19 and TRBJ2-7; 9 bases are a match to TRBD2. Germline-derived CDR1 and CDR2 are LNHDA and SQIVND (reference sequence). Germline trimming cut 5 bases from V and 3 bases from J; bases unmatched to any gene: 8. The CDR3 loop spans 15 amino acids. CDR3 protein: CASSPTSGEIYEQYF. The CDR3, as DNA: TGTGCCAGTAGTCCGACTAGCGGAGAAATCTACGAGCAGTACTTC.

This clone was picked up a small number of times. The gene calls are TRBV7-9 and TRBJ2-3; maybe TRBD2 (6 bases). The germline V and J ends were trimmed by 1 base and 2 bases, with 13 bases remaining between them. CDR1 is SEHNR, CDR2 FQNEAQ, per germline (reference sequence). The CDR3 is 16 residues long. CDR3 protein: CASSLEAGSYTDTQYF. DNA of the CDR3: TGTGCCAGCAGCTTAGAGGCGGGAAGCTACACAGATACGCAGTATTTT. Using reference TRBV7-9 and TRBJ2-3 for the parts outside the CDR3, the full variable domain is DTGVSQNPRHKITKRGQNVTFRCDPISEHNRLYWYRQTLGQGPEFLTYFQNEAQLEKSRLLSDRFSAERPKGSFSTLEIQRTEQGDSAMYLCASSLEAGSYTDTQYFGPGTRLTVL.

The rearrangement joins TRBV5-1 to TRBJ2-3; D is unclear. Looked up from germline, CDR1 is SGHRS and CDR2 is YFSETQ. The CDR3 has 12 residues. Trimming shortened V by 2 bases and J by 6 bases, and 7 bases separated the two germline ends. This CDR3 is CASSLLGDTQYF. The CDR3 nucleotides read TGCGCCAGCAGCTTACTTGGGGATACGCAGTATTTT.